Listed below are T cell receptor beta chains from one sample, sequenced in a study of breast tumors, draining lymph nodes, adjacent tissues. One entry per CDR3 protein, called by TCRdb with MiXCR from the multiplex PCR reads. There are some 120,000 distinct CDR3 sequences in the sample; 21% occur only once, and 2.2% lies in the top ten. Sequencing input: axillary lymph node tissue. All receptors derive from a female donor with breast cancer. Some clones in this sample may be carry-over from other donors' samples. Both conserved end residues are part of each CDR3. A D gene is named only where the DNA matches it firmly. Only part of the rows carry a size: once, few, many, or a class if the clone is expanded.

clone size,J gene,V gene,D gene,CDR3 protein,CDR3 DNA
.,TRBJ1-1,TRBV20-1,.,CSASDNREGEAFF,TGCAGTGCTAGCGACAACCGGGAGGGTGAAGCTTTCTTT
many,TRBJ2-1,TRBV18,TRBD2,CASSPLRERHNEQFF,TGTGCCAGCTCACCACTGCGGGAGCGGCACAATGAGCAGTTCTTC
.,TRBJ2-2,TRBV6-2/TRBV6-3,TRBD2,CASSYMVGGRAGELFF,TGTGCCAGCAGTTACATGGTCGGCGGGAGAGCCGGGGAGCTGTTTTTT
.,TRBJ2-3,TRBV20-1,TRBD2,CSARGGLAGGPADTQYF,TGCAGTGCTAGAGGCGGACTAGCGGGAGGGCCGGCAGATACGCAGTATTTT
many,TRBJ2-7,TRBV12-3/TRBV12-4,TRBD2,CASSPPTSGIYEQYF,TGTGCCAGCAGTCCTCCGACTAGCGGGATTTACGAGCAGTACTTC
many,TRBJ2-7,TRBV5-1,.,CASTQDSGSYEQYF,TGCGCCAGCACCCAGGACTCTGGCTCCTACGAGCAGTACTTC
.,TRBJ1-1,TRBV12-3/TRBV12-4,.,CASSFDRRPEAFF,TGTGCCAGCAGTTTCGATAGGCGGCCTGAAGCTTTCTTT
many,TRBJ2-7,TRBV29-1,TRBD1,CSALRTGGSSYEQYF,TGCAGCGCCCTTCGGACAGGGGGTAGTTCCTACGAGCAGTACTTC
many,TRBJ2-5,TRBV13,TRBD2,CASSASGRGQETQYF,TGTGCCAGCAGCGCAAGCGGGAGAGGCCAAGAGACCCAGTACTTC
many,TRBJ1-2,TRBV20-1,TRBD1,CSARKGAGGYTF,TGCAGTGCTAGAAAGGGGGCTGGTGGCTACACCTTC
many,TRBJ2-7,TRBV7-6,TRBD1,CASSLPRAGAGGEQYF,TGTGCCAGCAGCTTACCTAGAGCCGGGGCAGGGGGCGAGCAGTACTTC
.,TRBJ2-2,TRBV3-1,TRBD2,CASSQDIRSGSGTGELFF,TGTGCCAGCAGCCAAGATATAAGGAGCGGGAGTGGCACCGGGGAGCTGTTTTTT
many,TRBJ2-7,TRBV6-5,.,CASSYRDTTYEQYF,TGTGCCAGCAGTTACCGGGACACCACCTACGAGCAGTACTTC
many,TRBJ2-1,TRBV5-6,.,CASSSDIYEQFF,TGTGCCAGCAGCTCGGATATATACGAGCAGTTCTTC
.,TRBJ2-2,TRBV2,.,CASRIENAGELFF,TGTGCCAGCAGGATTGAGAACGCCGGGGAGCTGTTTTTT
.,TRBJ2-4,TRBV5-4,TRBD1,CASSRGQGENIQYF,TGTGCCAGCAGCCGGGGACAGGGAGAAAACATTCAGTACTTC
.,TRBJ2-2,TRBV11-2,TRBD1,CASSLDETGGTGELFF,TGTGCCAGCAGCTTAGACGAGACAGGGGGCACCGGGGAGCTGTTTTTT
many,TRBJ2-3,TRBV24-1,.,CATSDTGRTDTQYF,TGTGCCACCAGTGATACGGGACGCACAGATACGCAGTATTTT
few,TRBJ1-1,TRBV5-1,.,CASSLRGTNTEAFF,TGCGCCAGCAGCTTGAGGGGGACGAACACTGAAGCTTTCTTT
.,TRBJ1-1,TRBV6-5,.,CASRRDNTEAFF,TGTGCCAGCAGGAGAGATAACACTGAAGCTTTCTTT
many,TRBJ2-1,TRBV10-3,.,CAISLTRTPQTYNEQFF,TGTGCCATCAGTCTTACCCGGACTCCTCAAACCTACAATGAGCAGTTCTTC
many,TRBJ1-5,TRBV5-8,.,CASSPRIGGHQPQHF,TGTGCCAGCAGCCCCCGGATCGGGGGGCATCAGCCCCAGCATTTT
many,TRBJ2-7,TRBV7-9,.,CASSLDLLAPYEQYF,TGTGCCAGCAGCTTAGACCTACTAGCACCCTACGAGCAGTACTTC
many,TRBJ1-6,TRBV4-1,.,CASSPTGLPSSYNSPLHF,TGCGCCAGCAGCCCTACGGGGCTGCCGAGCTCCTATAATTCACCCCTCCACTTT
many,TRBJ2-3,TRBV4-1,TRBD2,CASSPREASTDTQYF,TGCGCCAGCAGCCCTCGGGAGGCTAGCACAGATACGCAGTATTTT
many,TRBJ2-5,TRBV7-9,.,CASSFYRSHLSKTQYF,TGTGCCAGCAGCTTTTACAGGTCACACCTCAGCAAGACCCAGTACTTC
many,TRBJ2-1,TRBV5-6,.,CASSLGLEQFF,TGTGCCAGCAGCCTGGGTCTTGAGCAGTTCTTC
many,TRBJ1-5,TRBV2,.,CASSPQGGNQPQHF,TGTGCCAGCAGCCCCCAGGGAGGCAATCAGCCCCAGCATTTT
many,TRBJ2-3,TRBV18,.,CASSPQRASTDTQYF,TGTGCCAGCTCACCCCAAAGGGCCTCCACAGATACGCAGTATTTT
many,TRBJ1-2,TRBV5-1,.,CASSSEKQPYGYTF,TGCGCCAGCAGTTCTGAAAAACAGCCCTATGGCTACACCTTC
many,TRBJ2-1,TRBV15,TRBD2,CATSRPHPGTSGRNEQFF,TGTGCCACCAGCAGGCCTCACCCCGGGACTAGCGGGAGGAATGAGCAGTTCTTC
.,TRBJ1-2,TRBV6-5,TRBD1,CAGSYSFPGQRKGGYTF,TGTGCCGGCAGTTACTCTTTTCCGGGACAGAGGAAGGGAGGCTACACCTTC
many,TRBJ1-2,TRBV20-1,.,CSARDPRGSNYGYTF,TGCAGTGCTAGAGATCCCCGGGGCAGTAACTATGGCTACACCTTC
.,TRBJ2-4,TRBV27,.,CASSFRYAGSRAKNIQYF,TGTGCCAGCAGTTTCCGGTACGCGGGGAGCAGGGCCAAAAACATTCAGTACTTC
many,TRBJ2-2,TRBV20-1,.,CSARSTNTGELFF,TGCAGTGCTAGGTCAACGAACACCGGGGAGCTGTTTTTT
many,TRBJ2-1,TRBV24-1,TRBD2,CATSDWSRRGVHNEQFF,TGTGCCACCAGTGATTGGTCGCGACGGGGGGTGCACAATGAGCAGTTCTTC
many,TRBJ2-3,TRBV6-5,TRBD2,CASTSRVGPGGDTQYF,TGTGCCAGCACCTCCCGGGTGGGGCCGGGGGGGGATACGCAGTATTTT
.,TRBJ2-7,TRBV15,.,CATSRDPGEQYF,TGTGCCACCAGCAGAGATCCCGGGGAGCAGTACTTC
many,TRBJ1-4,TRBV6-4,.,CASSDDSGEKLFF,TGTGCCAGCAGTGACGATTCGGGTGAAAAACTGTTTTTT
many,TRBJ2-3,TRBV27,TRBD2,CASRALAGGPDTQYF,TGTGCCAGCAGGGCACTAGCGGGAGGGCCAGATACGCAGTATTTT
many,TRBJ2-3,TRBV9,TRBD2,CASSGGTSLLTDTQYF,TGTGCCAGCAGCGGGGGGACTAGCCTTCTCACAGATACGCAGTATTTT
many,TRBJ2-5,TRBV7-2,TRBD1,CASSLFTGGRETQYF,TGTGCCAGCAGCTTATTTACAGGGGGAAGAGAGACCCAGTACTTC
.,TRBJ2-2,TRBV6-2/TRBV6-3,.,CASRNSNTGELFF,TGTGCCAGCAGGAATTCCAACACCGGGGAGCTGTTTTTT
.,TRBJ1-5,TRBV6-2/TRBV6-3,TRBD1,CASSSYRQGAGNQPQHF,TGTGCCAGCAGTTCCTATCGACAGGGTGCCGGCAATCAGCCCCAGCATTTT
many,TRBJ2-3,TRBV19,TRBD2,CASSTRGGWSTDTQYF,TGTGCCAGTAGTACCCGGGGGGGCTGGAGCACAGATACGCAGTATTTT
many,TRBJ2-2,TRBV20-1,.,CSARDDRGLNTGELFF,TGCAGTGCTAGAGACGACCGCGGACTTAACACCGGGGAGCTGTTTTTT
many,TRBJ2-7,TRBV14,.,CASSQENREPYEQYF,TGTGCCAGCAGCCAAGAGAACAGGGAGCCCTACGAGCAGTACTTC
many,TRBJ1-4,TRBV6-1,.,CASSWDPTLELFF,TGTGCCAGCAGTTGGGACCCAACTCTGGAACTGTTTTTT
many,TRBJ1-5,TRBV18,.,CASSPNESNQPQHF,TGTGCCAGCTCACCTAATGAGAGCAATCAGCCCCAGCATTTT
many,TRBJ2-1,TRBV20-1,TRBD2,CSARKLAGANNEQFF,TGCAGTGCTAGAAAACTAGCGGGAGCCAACAATGAGCAGTTCTTC
many,TRBJ2-1,TRBV29-1,.,CSVQRQNNEQFF,TGCAGCGTGCAAAGACAGAACAATGAGCAGTTCTTC
many,TRBJ2-2,TRBV6-1,.,CASTPQGTLNTGELFF,TGTGCCAGCACCCCACAAGGGACCCTGAACACCGGGGAGCTGTTTTTT
many,TRBJ1-2,TRBV6-5,.,CASRDSPLGGYTF,TGTGCCAGCAGGGACAGCCCCTTGGGGGGCTACACCTTC
many,TRBJ2-3,TRBV30,TRBD2,CAWSPPGTSGRRDTQYF,TGTGCCTGGAGTCCTCCCGGGACTAGCGGGAGAAGGGATACGCAGTATTTT
many,TRBJ2-7,TRBV20-1,.,CSARVEGEGAYEQYF,TGCAGTGCTAGAGTCGAGGGCGAGGGAGCCTACGAGCAGTACTTC